The rows below give T cell receptor beta chains drawn from one sample of a study of cytomegalovirus exposure and HLA in healthy donors. The table came from immunoSEQ multiplex PCR; TCRdb's copy has only in-frame clones and leaves some out. This table holds under 200,000 clones, approximately 71% found once. The sequenced sample was PBMCs. These receptors all come from a woman aged 40-49 years in good health and CMV-seropositive. CDR3s include the opening cysteine and the closing phenylalanine or tryptophan. D genes are given only for firm matches. Some rows mark clone size as missing; the rest say once, few, many or name a class of expanded clone.

>TRBJ1-1|TRBV27|-|TRBD1|15
TGTGCCAGCAGACTATCGGGGACAGGGGTAACTGAAGCTTTCTTT
CASRLSGTGVTEAFF
>TRBJ2-6|TRBV25-1|-|TRBD1|15
TGTGCCAGCCGGGACAGGGGGTCTGGGGCCAACGTCCTGACTTTC
CASRDRGSGANVLTF
>TRBJ2-3|TRBV7-3|-|-|15
TGTGCCAGCAGCAGGGGAACTCCTAGCACAGATACGCAGTATTTT
CASSRGTPSTDTQYF
>TRBJ2-7|TRBV6-6|-|TRBD1|15
TGTGCCAGCACCTTGGACAGGGCCGCCTCCTACGAGCAGTACTTC
CASTLDRAASYEQYF
>TRBJ2-3|TRBV6-4|-|-|16
TGTGCCAGCAGTGACTCGTTAGGATGGGGGCCGGATACGCAGTATTTT
CASSDSLGWGPDTQYF
>TRBJ2-2|TRBV5-1|-|TRBD2|15
TGCGCCAGCGCCGGTACTAGCGGAAACACCGGGGAGCTGTTTTTT
CASAGTSGNTGELFF
>TRBJ1-2|TRBV28|-|-|14
TGTGCCAGCAGTTTACCAGGGGTTGGTGGTGGCTACACCTTC
CASSLPGVGGGYTF
>TRBJ1-4|TRBV18|once|-|13
TGTGCCAGCTCGCGTGCAACTAATGAAAAACTGTTTTTT
CASSRATNEKLFF
>TRBJ1-4|TRBV4-2|-|-|15
TGTGCCAGCAGCCAATCGGTAACAACTAATGAAAAACTGTTTTTT
CASSQSVTTNEKLFF
>TRBJ1-2|TRBV12-5|few|-|19
TGTGCTAGTGGTTTGGTATTATTCCCTCCCTTACCAGGGAACTATGGCTACACCTTC
CASGLVLFPPLPGNYGYTF
>TRBJ2-5|TRBV7-3|-|-|15
TGTGCCAGCAGCTTATCGGGAGTGGTTCAAGAGACCCAGTACTTC
CASSLSGVVQETQYF
>TRBJ2-7|TRBV7-3|-|-|15
TGTGCCAGCAGCTTAACAGCTAGCGACTCCTACGAGCAGTACTTC
CASSLTASDSYEQYF
>TRBJ2-1|TRBV6-1|-|TRBD2|18
TGTGCCAGCAGTGAAGGGACTGGGATGAGACCGGGGGGCAATGAGCAGTTCTTC
CASSEGTGMRPGGNEQFF